The 31 T cell receptor beta chains reported below all come from one sample, sequenced in a study of preoperative IRX-2 immunotherapy in early breast cancer. Treatment reported: preoperative locoregional IRX-2 cytokine immunotherapy. Method: immunoSEQ multiplex PCR; TCRdb's copy keeps in-frame clones and lacks some. In the table there are 30,000 or so clones, roughly four fifths of which are singletons. This material was collected from a patient treated with IRX-2 immunotherapy. These receptors came from a human donor with breast cancer.

The chain recombines TRBV7-6 with TRBJ1-1, with 11 nucleotides matching TRBD1. CDR3 size: 15 residues. J lost 5 bases, V lost 5 bases, and 7 bases had no gene match. The V gene's germline CDR1 is SGHVS and CDR2 FNYEAQ. The CDR3 sequence is CASSQGQGAWTEAFF. CDR3 bases: TGTGCCAGCAGCCAAGGACAGGGGGCTTGGACTGAAGCTTTCTTT.

The rearrangement links TRBV11-3 to TRBJ2-5; tentatively, D is TRBD2 (6 bases). CDR3 length: 14 amino acids. Trimming removed 3 bases at V and 5 bases at J, with 13 bases between. CDR1 and CDR2 from the germline V gene are SGHNT and YENEEA. Here the CDR3 reads CASSLSMGRETQYF. CDR3 bases: TGTGCCAGCAGCTTGTCGATGGGGAGGGAGACCCAGTACTTC.

The CDR3 loop is CASSLGGQGRDTQYF. The CDR3, as DNA: TGTGCCAGCAGCTTAGGGGGGCAGGGAAGAGATACGCAGTATTTT. The chain recombines TRBV11-3 with TRBJ2-3; weak D call: TRBD1 (6 bases). Germline V gives CDR1 SGHNT, CDR2 YENEEA. Trimming took 1 base from V and 5 from J, leaving 13 bases between them. CDR3 length: 15 residues.

This clone came up once. The rearrangement links TRBV6-8 to TRBJ2-5, with 8 nucleotides matching TRBD2. CDR3 length: 14 amino acids. The germline CDR1 and CDR2 sequences are MNHGY and SAAAGT. The V segment lost 10 bases and the J segment 5 bases; nucleotides outside the gene matches: 12. The CDR3 nucleotides are TGTGCCATCAAGCCAGCGGGAGAGGTGGAGACCCAGTACTTC. Its protein product is CAIKPAGEVETQYF.

The rearrangement uses TRBV6-8 and TRBJ2-5; D might be TRBD2 (6 bases). Trimming stripped 2 bases from V and 1 base from J, with 8 bases between. This CDR3 has 14 residues. Per the germline V gene, CDR1 is MNHGY and CDR2 is SAAAGT. The CDR3 region is CASSYAEGQETQYF. CDR3 DNA sequence: TGTGCCAGCAGTTACGCGGAGGGCCAAGAGACCCAGTACTTC.

V gene TRBV11-3 combines with J gene TRBJ2-1; 9 bases agree with TRBD1. Germline V gene sequence: CDR1 SGHNT, CDR2 YENEEA. CDR3 length: 16 amino acids. With 6 bases clipped from V and 1 base from J, the junction kept 7 bases outside the gene matches. The CDR3 nucleotides read TGTGCCAGCAGAAACTACAGGGGGCCATCCTACAATGAGCAGTTCTTC. This encodes CASRNYRGPSYNEQFF.

The rearrangement joins TRBV6-8 to TRBJ1-1; D possibly corresponds to TRBD1 (5 bases). The V gene's germline CDR1 is MNHGY and CDR2 SAAAGT. The CDR3 totals 14 residues. V lost 2 bases, J lost 1 base, and 8 bases lay in between. This CDR3 is CASSYLGPNTEAFF. The CDR3 DNA reads TGTGCCAGCAGTTACCTGGGACCGAACACTGAAGCTTTCTTT.

In its sample, this clone was seen once. This chain links TRBV7-7 with TRBJ1-5; weak D call: TRBD1 (6 bases). Germline V gene data show CDR1 as SSHAT and CDR2 as FNYEAQ (reference sequence). The ends were cut back, 7 bases at V and 1 base at J, with 14 bases in the middle. This CDR3 is built from 15 residues. The CDR3 sequence is CASKPDRSSNQPQHF. The CDR3 DNA sequence: TGTGCCAGCAAACCGGACAGATCCAGCAATCAGCCCCAGCATTTT.

This chain connects TRBV6-8 to TRBJ1-3, with D perhaps matching TRBD1 (5 bases). The germline V gene has CDR1 MNHGY and CDR2 SAAAGT. This CDR3 has 13 amino acids. V gave up 4 bases and J gave up 3 bases, with 7 bases separating them. CDR3 sequence (DNA): TGTGCCAGCAGTTGGGGGAATGGAAACACCATATATTTT. This sequence encodes CASSWGNGNTIYF.

The V gene is TRBV28, the J gene TRBJ2-7; D remains unclear. The germline V gene encodes CDR1 MDHEN and CDR2 SYDVKM. V was cut by 3 bases and J by 1 base, with 7 bases left in between. This CDR3 comprises 13 residues. The CDR3 protein is CASSFLRSYEQYF. CDR3 DNA sequence: TGTGCCAGCAGTTTTCTCCGGTCCTACGAGCAGTACTTC.

This chain uses TRBV23-1 with TRBJ1-2; 7 bases are shared with TRBD1. TRBV23-1 is sorted into the ORF group, with uncertain function. The CDR3 runs to 16 residues. Unmatched junction bases numbered 18, after V lost 6 bases and J lost 8 bases. This CDR3 is CASSQVRRDSVSGYTF. CDR3 coding DNA: TGCGCCAGCAGCCAAGTCCGACGGGACAGCGTTTCGGGCTACACCTTC.

This clone showed up just once. V usage is TRBV6-8 and J usage is TRBJ2-5, with D maybe TRBD1 (6 bases). The CDR3 spans 14 residues. V dropped 5 bases and J dropped 3 bases, with 13 bases sitting between them. Per germline, CDR1 MNHGY and CDR2 SAAAGT. The CDR3 DNA sequence: TGTGCCAGCAGTAGGGCCGGACAGAAAGAGACCCAGTACTTC. Encoded protein: CASSRAGQKETQYF.

This rearrangement joins TRBV18 to TRBJ2-7, with 9 bases identical to TRBD1. Germline V lookup: CDR1 KGHSH, CDR2 LQKENI. V dropped 6 bases and J dropped 2; count of bases not matched to a gene: 5. The CDR3 spans 14 residues. For the CDR3, the DNA is TGTGCCAGCTCTCGCACAGGGGGCGCCTACGAGCAGTACTTC. Its protein product is CASSRTGGAYEQYF.

This clone was observed a few times. The rearrangement uses TRBV11-3 and TRBJ1-1, with 7 bases identical to TRBD1. CDR1 and CDR2 (germline): SGHNT, YENEEA. The CDR3 runs to 14 residues. J gave up 2 bases and V 7 bases, and 7 bases lay outside the gene matches. The CDR3 nucleotides read TGTGCCAGCAAAGGGGACAGTCCCAACACTGAAGCTTTCTTT. It yields the protein CASKGDSPNTEAFF.

The chain uses TRBV7-1 and TRBJ1-2; unclear D gene. TRBV7-1 is flagged as an ORF with uncertain function. This CDR3 has 13 residues. V lost 4 bases, J lost 4 bases, and 10 bases lay in between. CDR3 nucleotides: TGTGCCAGCAGCTTAGATGCCTCCTATGGCTACACCTTC. Translated, it gives CASSLDASYGYTF.

This clone has a handful of counts. CDR3 coding DNA: TGTGCCAGTAGGGACAGGGGGCTGAACACTGAAGCTTTCTTT. Encoded protein: CASRDRGLNTEAFF. The chain joins TRBV19 to TRBJ1-1; 11 nucleotides align to TRBD1. The V gene end was trimmed by 6 bases and the J gene end by 0 bases; junction bases not matched to a gene: 0. CDR3 length: 14 residues. The V gene's germline CDR1 is LNHDA and CDR2 SQIVND (reference sequence).

J is TRBJ2-2 and V is TRBV11-3, with TRBD1 matching 9 bases. The trim removed 5 bases at V and 4 bases at J, leaving 11 bases unmatched. CDR1 and CDR2 from the germline V gene are SGHNT and YENEEA. This CDR3 comprises 17 residues. The CDR3 spells CASSLTGGTGITGELFF. CDR3 nucleotide sequence: TGTGCCAGCAGCCTAACCGGCGGGACAGGGATCACCGGGGAGCTGTTTTTT. The complete variable domain, with remaining parts taken from reference TRBV11-3 and TRBJ2-2, reads EAGVVQSPRYKIIEKKQPVAFWCNPISGHNTLYWYLQNLGQGPELLIRYENEEAVDDSQLPKDRFSAERLKGVDSTLKIQPAELGDSAVYLCASSLTGGTGITGELFFGEGSRLTVL.

This chain uses TRBV11-3 with TRBJ1-6, with D perhaps matching TRBD1 (5 bases). Germline V lookup: CDR1 SGHNT, CDR2 YENEEA. Trimming left V 5 bases short and J 9 bases short, with 17 bases between. This CDR3 spans 15 amino acids. DNA for the CDR3: TGTGCCAGCAGCCATCCCGGGGCAGCCCGTTCACCCCTCCACTTT. Amino acids: CASSHPGAARSPLHF.

This clone has a handful of counts. The rearrangement joins TRBV6-8 to TRBJ2-3, with no clear D. Germline CDR1 and CDR2: MNHGY and SAAAGT. V dropped 0 bases and J dropped 1 base, with 5 bases sitting between them. There are 14 residues in the CDR3. The CDR3 DNA is TGTGCCAGCAGTTACTCCAGTGGCACAGATACGCAGTATTTT. Its protein is CASSYSSGTDTQYF.

CDR3 amino acids: CASSLDRAGANVLTF. DNA for the CDR3: TGCGCCAGCAGCTTGGACAGGGCTGGGGCCAACGTCCTGACTTTC. J is TRBJ2-6 and V is TRBV5-1, with a possible D match to TRBD1 (6 bases). The CDR3 sequence is 15 residues long. Trimming left V 0 bases short and J 2 bases short, with 6 bases between. Germline CDR1 SGHRS, CDR2 YFSETQ.

The chain combines TRBV6-8 with TRBJ2-7; 7 bases map to TRBD1. CDR3 length equals 14 residues. Germline loops: CDR1 MNHGY, CDR2 SAAAGT. The V segment lost 6 bases and the J segment 2 bases; nucleotides outside the gene matches: 7. This chain's CDR3 is CASRVNRGAYEQYF. CDR3 nucleotides: TGTGCCAGCAGGGTAAACAGGGGAGCCTACGAGCAGTACTTC.

This clone was seen only a few times. This sequence joins TRBV14 and TRBJ1-1; no clear D. The germline V and J ends were trimmed by 2 bases and 5 bases, with 9 bases remaining between them. CDR1 and CDR2 from the germline V gene are SGHDN and FVKESK. The CDR3 totals 13 residues. The CDR3 DNA sequence: TGTGCCAGCAGCCAATCCTGGAGGACTGAAGCTTTCTTT. Amino acids: CASSQSWRTEAFF.

The chain joins TRBV11-3 to TRBJ2-1; 8 positions agree with TRBD1. The V segment lost 5 bases and the J segment 6 bases; nucleotides outside the gene matches: 6. Germline CDR1 is SGHNT and CDR2 is YENEEA. The CDR3 is 14 amino acids. CDR3 residues: CASSLDRGSNEQFF. CDR3 coding DNA: TGTGCCAGCAGCCTCGACAGGGGTAGCAATGAGCAGTTCTTC.

This chain links TRBV7-8 with TRBJ1-4; D is perhaps TRBD1 (5 bases). The germline gives CDR1 SGHVS, CDR2 FQNEAQ. Deletions cut 0 bases from V and 7 bases from J, with 12 bases between. This CDR3 region has 15 residues. DNA for the CDR3: TGTGCCAGCAGCTTAGCCACAGGTTTCAGTGAAAAACTGTTTTTT. The encoded protein is CASSLATGFSEKLFF.

A few counts support this clone. This sequence joins TRBV14 and TRBJ2-2; D gene unclear. Germline V CDR1 and CDR2: SGHDN, FVKESK. The CDR3 loop spans 13 amino acids. The V end lost 2 bases, the J end lost 8 bases, and 9 bases lay between the germline ends. As DNA, the CDR3 is TGTGCCAGCAGCCAATTTTCACGGGGGGAGCTGTTTTTT. This codes for CASSQFSRGELFF.

This chain joins TRBV6-8 and TRBJ1-3; 7 nucleotides match TRBD1. Germline trimming cut 10 bases from V and 3 bases from J; bases unmatched to any gene: 6. The length of the CDR3 is 13 residues. Germline V CDR1 and CDR2: MNHGY, SAAAGT. The CDR3 nucleotides are TGTGCCACTGGACGGACAGGTGGAAACACCATATATTTT. This gives the protein CATGRTGGNTIYF.

The rearrangement joins TRBV6-8 to TRBJ1-6, with no clear D. Trimming removed 4 bases from V and 7 bases from J, with 23 bases in between. Germline V gives CDR1 MNHGY, CDR2 SAAAGT. The CDR3 has 18 residues. CDR3: CASSLQPPGQTINSPLHF. The CDR3 bases are TGTGCCAGCAGTTTACAGCCCCCCGGGCAGACGATCAATTCACCCCTCCACTTT.

A few counts support this clone. The V call is TRBV12-5, the J call TRBJ2-3; TRBD2 aligns across 13 bases. Germline V gene data show CDR1 as LGHNT and CDR2 as FRNRAP. This CDR3 is built from 16 residues. CDR3 sequence (DNA): TGTGCCAGCACGCAAGGGACTAGCGGGGACACAGATACGCAGTATTTT. Its translation is CASTQGTSGDTDTQYF.

The rearrangement links TRBV15 to TRBJ1-4; TRBD1 is a possible D gene (6 bases). Germline V gene sequence: CDR1 LNHNV, CDR2 YYDKDF (reference sequence). Trimming stripped 1 base from V and 5 bases from J, with 14 bases between. The CDR3 consists of 16 residues. For the CDR3, the DNA is TGTGCCACCAGCAGAGGGGGGGGCAGAATCAATGAAAAACTGTTTTTT. This translates into CATSRGGGRINEKLFF.

The chain employs TRBV11-3 and TRBJ2-2; 14 nucleotides line up with TRBD2. Germline V gives CDR1 SGHNT, CDR2 YENEEA. The length of the CDR3 is 16 residues. Trimming at V came to 5 bases and at J to 4 bases, leaving 3 bases not matched to a gene. In DNA form, the CDR3 reads TGTGCCAGCAGCGCGGGACTAGCGGGAGTCACCGGGGAGCTGTTTTTT. This codes for CASSAGLAGVTGELFF.

The chain combines TRBV11-3 with TRBJ2-2; 9 bases line up with TRBD1. The CDR3 is 17 amino acids. The germline gives CDR1 SGHNT, CDR2 YENEEA. V gave up 5 bases and J gave up 1 base; unmatched junction bases: 8. CDR3 protein: CASSPDGDRVNTGELFF. Written as DNA, the CDR3 is TGTGCCAGCAGCCCAGATGGGGACAGGGTGAACACCGGGGAGCTGTTTTTT.